This T cell receptor beta chain was identified during a study of a mutant IDH1 vaccine in newly diagnosed glioma. General study findings and limits: Across multiple MHC alleles, about 95% of patients had vaccine-induced responses.

Trimming took 5 bases from V and 7 from J; bases not matched to a gene: 19. CDR1 is MGHDK and CDR2 is SYGVNS in the germline V gene. The CDR3 is 18 residues long. Time point: week 23, last vaccination. Each dose delivered 300 ug of mutant IDH1 20-mer peptide subcutaneously with imiquimod. In regard to this clone: Its specificity is not known.

Data came from immunoSEQ multiplex PCR; TCRdb stores just in-frame clones and leaves some out. Among about 60,000 clones listed, 87% were seen once. The TCR was taken from a middle-aged man with glioma. This material consisted of PBMCs, taken from a glioma patient whose treatment included an IDH1 peptide vaccine. The rearrangement links TRBV25-1 to TRBJ2-3, with TRBD2 matching 9 bases. The CDR3 loop reads CASSPQWSVAGEFYTQYF. CDR3 nucleotides: TGTGCCAGCAGTCCCCAGTGGTCTGTAGCGGGAGAGTTTTATACGCAGTATTTT.